This T cell receptor beta chain was sequenced in a study of T cell responses to AZD1222 COVID-19 vaccine. As concerns this clone: Its antigen is as yet unknown.

Generated by immunoSEQ multiplex PCR, the TCRdb table keeps only in-frame clones and is missing some. Among 80,000 or so clones listed, around 90% were seen once. Trimming shortened V by 8 bases and J by 7 bases, and 9 bases separated the two germline ends. The CDR3 sequence is 12 residues long. Germline CDR1 and CDR2: MNHEY and SVGAGI. Points from the study as a whole: Within unmutated variant regions lay the reported targets of nearly half of spike-specific TCRs. There were vaccine-associated CD4 TCRs across spike, dominant at 160-218 and 743-854.

The chain is built from TRBV6-5 and TRBJ1-6; D might be TRBD1 (5 bases). The starting material was peripheral blood, obtained on day 0 of AZD1222 vaccination. This clonotype originated in an adult in good health. CDR3 residues: CASGTWNSPLHF. CDR3 DNA: TGTGCCAGCGGGACGTGGAATTCACCCCTCCACTTT.